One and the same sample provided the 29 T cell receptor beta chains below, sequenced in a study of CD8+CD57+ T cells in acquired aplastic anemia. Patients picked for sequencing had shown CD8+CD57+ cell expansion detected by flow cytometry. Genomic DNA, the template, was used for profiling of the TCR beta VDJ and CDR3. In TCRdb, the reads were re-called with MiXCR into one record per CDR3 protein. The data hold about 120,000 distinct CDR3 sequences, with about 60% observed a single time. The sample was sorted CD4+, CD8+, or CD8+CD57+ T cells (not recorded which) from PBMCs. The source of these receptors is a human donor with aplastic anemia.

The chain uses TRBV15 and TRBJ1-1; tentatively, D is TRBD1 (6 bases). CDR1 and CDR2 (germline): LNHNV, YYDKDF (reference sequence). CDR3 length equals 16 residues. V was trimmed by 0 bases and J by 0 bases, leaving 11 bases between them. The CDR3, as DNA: TGTGCCACCAGCAGAGATGAAGGACAGATGAACACTGAAGCTTTCTTT. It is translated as CATSRDEGQMNTEAFF. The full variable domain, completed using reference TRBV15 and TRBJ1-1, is DAMVIQNPRYQVTQFGKPVTLSCSQTLNHNVMYWYQQKSSQAPKLLFHYYDKDFNNEADTPDNFQSRRPNTSFCFLDIRSPGLGDTAMYLCATSRDEGQMNTEAFFGQGTRLTVV.

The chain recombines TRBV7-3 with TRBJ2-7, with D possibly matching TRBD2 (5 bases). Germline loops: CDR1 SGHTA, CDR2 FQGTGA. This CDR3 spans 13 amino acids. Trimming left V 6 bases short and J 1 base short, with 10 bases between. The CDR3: CASRQSGSYEQYF. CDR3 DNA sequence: TGTGCCAGCAGGCAGTCGGGGTCCTACGAGCAGTACTTC. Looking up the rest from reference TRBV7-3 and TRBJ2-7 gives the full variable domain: GAGVSQTPSNKVTEKGKYVELRCDPISGHTALYWYRQSLGQGPEFLIYFQGTGAADDSGLPNDRFFAVRPEGSVSTLKIQRTERGDSAVYLCASRQSGSYEQYFGPGTRLTVT.

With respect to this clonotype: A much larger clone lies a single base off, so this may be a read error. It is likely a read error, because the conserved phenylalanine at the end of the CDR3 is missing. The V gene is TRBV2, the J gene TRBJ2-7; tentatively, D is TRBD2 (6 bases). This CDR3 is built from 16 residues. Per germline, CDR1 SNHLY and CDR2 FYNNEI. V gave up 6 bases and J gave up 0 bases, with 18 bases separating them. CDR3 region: CASRMTRDWGSYEQYL. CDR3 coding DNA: TGTGCCAGCAGGATGACGAGGGACTGGGGCTCCTACGAGCAGTACCTC.

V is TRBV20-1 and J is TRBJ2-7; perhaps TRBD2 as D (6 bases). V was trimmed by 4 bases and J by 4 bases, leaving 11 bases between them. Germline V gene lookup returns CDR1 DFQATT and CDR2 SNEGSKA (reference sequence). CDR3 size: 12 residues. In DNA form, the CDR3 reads TGCAGTGCTATGGCGGGAAGTTACGAGCAGTACTTC. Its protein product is CSAMAGSYEQYF.

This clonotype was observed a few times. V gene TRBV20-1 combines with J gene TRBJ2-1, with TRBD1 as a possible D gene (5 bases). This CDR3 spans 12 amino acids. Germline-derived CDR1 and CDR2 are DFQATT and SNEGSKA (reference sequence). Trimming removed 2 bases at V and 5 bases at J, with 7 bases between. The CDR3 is CSARRRDNEQFF. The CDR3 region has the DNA TGCAGTGCTAGACGCAGGGACAATGAGCAGTTCTTC.

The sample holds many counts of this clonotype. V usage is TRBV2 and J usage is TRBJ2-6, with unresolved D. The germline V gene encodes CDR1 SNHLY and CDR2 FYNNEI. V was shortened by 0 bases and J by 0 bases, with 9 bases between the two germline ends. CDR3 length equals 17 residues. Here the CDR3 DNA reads TGTGCCAGCAGTGAAGCACTGTCAGTCTCTGGGGCCAACGTCCTGACTTTC. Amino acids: CASSEALSVSGANVLTF.

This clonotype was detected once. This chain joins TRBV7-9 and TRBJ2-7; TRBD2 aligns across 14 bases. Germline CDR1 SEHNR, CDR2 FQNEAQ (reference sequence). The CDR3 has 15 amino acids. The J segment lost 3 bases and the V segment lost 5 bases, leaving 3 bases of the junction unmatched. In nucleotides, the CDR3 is TGTGCCAGCAGCCTGGGGACTAGCGGGGGCTACGAGCAGTACTTC. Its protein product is CASSLGTSGGYEQYF.

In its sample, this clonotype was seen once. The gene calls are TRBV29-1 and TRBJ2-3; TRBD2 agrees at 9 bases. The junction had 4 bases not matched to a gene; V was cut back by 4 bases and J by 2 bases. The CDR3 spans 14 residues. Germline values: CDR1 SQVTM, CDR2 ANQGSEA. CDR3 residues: CSVVGGRATDTQYF. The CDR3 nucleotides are TGCAGCGTTGTAGGCGGGAGGGCCACAGATACGCAGTATTTT.

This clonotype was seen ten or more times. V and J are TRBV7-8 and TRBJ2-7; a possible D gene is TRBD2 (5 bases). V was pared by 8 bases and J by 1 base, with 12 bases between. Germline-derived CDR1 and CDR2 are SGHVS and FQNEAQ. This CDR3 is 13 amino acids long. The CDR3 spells CASVREVSYEQYF. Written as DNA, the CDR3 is TGTGCCAGCGTGAGGGAAGTTTCCTACGAGCAGTACTTC. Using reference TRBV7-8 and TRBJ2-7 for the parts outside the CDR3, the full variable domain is GAGVSQSPRYKVAKRGQDVALRCDPISGHVSLFWYQQALGQGPEFLTYFQNEAQLDKSGLPSDRFFAERPEGSVSTLKIQRTQQEDSAVYLCASVREVSYEQYFGPGTRLTVT.

The CDR3 region is CASSLSPLAGGVRETQYF. The CDR3 DNA sequence: TGTGCCAGCAGTTTATCACCACTAGCGGGGGGAGTCCGGGAGACCCAGTACTTC. V is TRBV27 and J is TRBJ2-5, with TRBD2 identical over 12 bases. CDR3 length: 18 amino acids. The germline gives CDR1 MNHEY, CDR2 SMNVEV (reference sequence). V lost 0 bases and J lost 5; bases outside the gene matches: 10.

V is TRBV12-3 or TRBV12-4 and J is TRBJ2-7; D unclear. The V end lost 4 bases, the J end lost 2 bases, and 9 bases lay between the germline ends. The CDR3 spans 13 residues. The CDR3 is CASSWQETYEQYF. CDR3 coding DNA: TGTGCCAGCAGTTGGCAGGAAACCTACGAGCAGTACTTC.

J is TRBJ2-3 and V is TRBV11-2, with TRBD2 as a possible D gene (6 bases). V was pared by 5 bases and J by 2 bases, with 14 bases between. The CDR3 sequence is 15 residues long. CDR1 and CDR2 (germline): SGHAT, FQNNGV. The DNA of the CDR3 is TGTGCCAGCAGCCCGGCGGGGAGGCTCACAGATACGCAGTATTTT. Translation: CASSPAGRLTDTQYF.

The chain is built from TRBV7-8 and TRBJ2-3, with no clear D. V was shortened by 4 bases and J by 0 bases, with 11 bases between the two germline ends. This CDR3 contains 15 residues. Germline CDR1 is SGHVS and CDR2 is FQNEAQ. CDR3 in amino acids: CASSSHVTSTDTQYF. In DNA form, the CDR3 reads TGTGCCAGCAGCTCCCACGTAACTAGCACAGATACGCAGTATTTT.

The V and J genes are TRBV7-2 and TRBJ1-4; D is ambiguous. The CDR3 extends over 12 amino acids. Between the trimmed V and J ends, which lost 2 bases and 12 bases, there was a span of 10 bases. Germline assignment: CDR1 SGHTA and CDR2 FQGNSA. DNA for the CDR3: TGTGCCAGCAGCTTATTCGGGGAGGAACTGTTTTTT. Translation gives CASSLFGEELFF.

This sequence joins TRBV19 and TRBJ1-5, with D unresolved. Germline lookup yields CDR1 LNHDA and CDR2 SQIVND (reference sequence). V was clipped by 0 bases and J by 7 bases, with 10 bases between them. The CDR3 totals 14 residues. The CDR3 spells CASSIEGLRQPQHF. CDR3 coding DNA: TGTGCCAGTAGTATAGAAGGGCTGAGACAGCCCCAGCATTTT.

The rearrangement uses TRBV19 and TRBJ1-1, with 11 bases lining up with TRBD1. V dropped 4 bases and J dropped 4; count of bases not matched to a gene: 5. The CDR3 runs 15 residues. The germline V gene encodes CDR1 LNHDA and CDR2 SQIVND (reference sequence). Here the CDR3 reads CASSTTGTGGTEAFF. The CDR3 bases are TGTGCCAGTAGTACGACCGGGACAGGGGGCACTGAAGCTTTCTTT.

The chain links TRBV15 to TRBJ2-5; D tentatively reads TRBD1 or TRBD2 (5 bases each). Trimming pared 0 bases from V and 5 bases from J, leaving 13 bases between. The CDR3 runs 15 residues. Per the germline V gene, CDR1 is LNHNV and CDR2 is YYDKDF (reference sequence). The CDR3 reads CATSRDSGEGETQYF. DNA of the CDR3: TGTGCCACCAGCAGAGATTCGGGTGAGGGGGAGACCCAGTACTTC.

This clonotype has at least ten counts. The CDR3 DNA reads TGCGCCAGCAGCCAGGGAAGGGGTGGCTATGGCTACACCTTC. As protein: CASSQGRGGYGYTF. The chain uses TRBV4-3 and TRBJ1-2, with D perhaps matching TRBD1 (5 bases). V lost 3 bases, J lost 4 bases, and 12 bases lay in between. CDR3 length: 14 amino acids. In germline, CDR1 is LGHNA, CDR2 YSLEER.

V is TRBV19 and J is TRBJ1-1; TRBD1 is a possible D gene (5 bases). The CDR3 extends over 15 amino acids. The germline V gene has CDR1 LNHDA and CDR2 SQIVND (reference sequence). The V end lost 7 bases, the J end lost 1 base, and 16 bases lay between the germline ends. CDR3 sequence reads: CASTLLGTGNTEAFF. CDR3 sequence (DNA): TGTGCCAGTACCTTGCTGGGGACGGGGAACACTGAAGCTTTCTTT.

CDR3 loop: CASSLASTGAWETQYF. DNA for the CDR3: TGTGCCAGCAGCTTAGCGTCCACAGGGGCGTGGGAGACCCAGTACTTC. The chain recombines TRBV7-2 with TRBJ2-5; 7 nucleotides line up with TRBD1. CDR1 and CDR2 from the germline V gene are SGHTA and FQGNSA. The trim removed 0 bases at V and 5 bases at J, leaving 9 bases unmatched. The CDR3 runs to 16 residues.

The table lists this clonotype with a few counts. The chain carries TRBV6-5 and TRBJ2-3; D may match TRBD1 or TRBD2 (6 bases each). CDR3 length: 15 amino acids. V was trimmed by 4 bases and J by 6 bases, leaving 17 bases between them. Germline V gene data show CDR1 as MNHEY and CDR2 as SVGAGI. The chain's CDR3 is CASSSPGAVWDTQYF. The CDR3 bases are TGTGCCAGCAGTTCCCCGGGGGCAGTTTGGGATACGCAGTATTTT.

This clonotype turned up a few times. The CDR3 spells CASSRDSMNTEAFF. The CDR3 DNA follows: TGTGCCAGCAGTAGGGACAGCATGAACACTGAAGCTTTCTTT. The genes are TRBV6-5 and TRBJ1-1, with TRBD1 matching 7 bases. Trimming cost V 5 bases and J 0 bases; bases outside gene matches: 3. The CDR3 consists of 14 residues. Germline values: CDR1 MNHEY, CDR2 SVGAGI.

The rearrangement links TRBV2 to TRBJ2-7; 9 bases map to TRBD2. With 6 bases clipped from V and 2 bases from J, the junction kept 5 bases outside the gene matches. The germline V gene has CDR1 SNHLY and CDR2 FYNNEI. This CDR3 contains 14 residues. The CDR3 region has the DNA TGTGCCAGCAGCACCGGGACTAGCCCCTACGAGCAGTACTTC. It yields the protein CASSTGTSPYEQYF.

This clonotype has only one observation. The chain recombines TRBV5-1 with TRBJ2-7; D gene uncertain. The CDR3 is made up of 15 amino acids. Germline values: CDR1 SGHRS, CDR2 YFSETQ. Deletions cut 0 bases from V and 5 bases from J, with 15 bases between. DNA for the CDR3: TGCGCCAGCAGCTTGGCCGGGTTCCCCCTCCACGAGCAGTACTTC. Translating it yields CASSLAGFPLHEQYF.

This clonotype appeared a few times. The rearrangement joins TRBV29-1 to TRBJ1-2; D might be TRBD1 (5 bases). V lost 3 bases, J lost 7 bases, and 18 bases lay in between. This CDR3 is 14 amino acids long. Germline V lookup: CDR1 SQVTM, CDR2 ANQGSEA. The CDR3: CSVEVWQGGGGYTF. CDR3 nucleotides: TGCAGCGTTGAGGTCTGGCAGGGAGGAGGTGGCTACACCTTC.

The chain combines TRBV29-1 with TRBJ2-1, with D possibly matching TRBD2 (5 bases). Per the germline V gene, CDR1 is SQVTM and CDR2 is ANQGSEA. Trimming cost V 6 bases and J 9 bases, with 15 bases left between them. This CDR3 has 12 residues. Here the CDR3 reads CSVRTGVTEQFF. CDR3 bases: TGCAGCGTCCGAACCGGGGTGACTGAGCAGTTCTTC.

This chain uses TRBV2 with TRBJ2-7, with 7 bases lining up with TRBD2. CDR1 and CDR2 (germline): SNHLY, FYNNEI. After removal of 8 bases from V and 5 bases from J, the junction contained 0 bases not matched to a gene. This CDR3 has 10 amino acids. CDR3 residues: CASAGDEQYF. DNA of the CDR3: TGTGCCAGCGCGGGGGACGAGCAGTACTTC.

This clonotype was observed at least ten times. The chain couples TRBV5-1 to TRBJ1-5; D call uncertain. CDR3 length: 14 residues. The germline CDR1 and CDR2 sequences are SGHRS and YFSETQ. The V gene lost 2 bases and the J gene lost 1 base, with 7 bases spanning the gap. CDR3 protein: CASSLGPSNQPQHF. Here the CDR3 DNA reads TGCGCCAGCAGCTTAGGGCCCAGCAATCAGCCCCAGCATTTT.

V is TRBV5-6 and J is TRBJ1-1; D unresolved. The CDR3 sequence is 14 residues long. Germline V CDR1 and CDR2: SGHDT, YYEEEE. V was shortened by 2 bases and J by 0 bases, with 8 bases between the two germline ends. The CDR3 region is CASSLRVMNTEAFF. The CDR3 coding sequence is TGTGCCAGCAGCTTACGGGTTATGAACACTGAAGCTTTCTTT.